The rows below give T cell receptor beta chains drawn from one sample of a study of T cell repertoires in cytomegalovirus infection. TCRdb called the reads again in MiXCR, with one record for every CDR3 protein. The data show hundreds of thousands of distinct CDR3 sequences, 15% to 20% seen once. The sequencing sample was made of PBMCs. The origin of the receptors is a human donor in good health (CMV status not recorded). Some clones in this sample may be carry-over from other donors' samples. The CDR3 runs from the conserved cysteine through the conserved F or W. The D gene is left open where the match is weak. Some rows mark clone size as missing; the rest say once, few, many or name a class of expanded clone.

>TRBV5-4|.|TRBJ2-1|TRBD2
CASSPPGGRADEQFF
TGTGCCAGCAGCCCGCCCGGGGGGAGGGCTGATGAGCAGTTCTTC
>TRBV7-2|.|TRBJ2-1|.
CASSLGSLRAQQFF
TGTGCCAGCAGCTTAGGTTCTTTGCGCGCCCAGCAGTTCTTC
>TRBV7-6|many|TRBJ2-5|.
CASKLGETQYF
TGTGCCAGCAAACTGGGGGAGACCCAGTACTTC
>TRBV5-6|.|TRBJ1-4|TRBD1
CASSLARGQGSDEKLFF
TGTGCCAGCAGCTTGGCCCGAGGACAGGGAAGCGATGAAAAACTGTTTTTT
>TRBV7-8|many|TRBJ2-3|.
CASSSPEGASSTDTQYF
TGTGCCAGCAGTTCTCCTGAAGGGGCCTCTAGCACAGATACGCAGTATTTT
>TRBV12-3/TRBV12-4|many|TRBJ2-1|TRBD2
CASSPVVAGVYEQFF
TGTGCCAGCAGCCCCGTAGTAGCGGGAGTCTATGAGCAGTTCTTC
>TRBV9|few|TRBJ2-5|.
CASSVAQGTGETQYF
TGTGCCAGCAGCGTAGCTCAGGGGACCGGCGAGACCCAGTACTTC
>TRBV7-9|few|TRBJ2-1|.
CASSPLQSGTYNEQFF
TGTGCCAGCAGCCCCCTCCAGAGTGGGACCTACAATGAGCAGTTCTTC
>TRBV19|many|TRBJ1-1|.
CASSAGRITEAFF
TGTGCCAGTTCAGCAGGGCGAATTACTGAAGCTTTCTTT
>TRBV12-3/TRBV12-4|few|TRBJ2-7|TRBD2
CASSRISGMSEQYF
TGTGCCAGCAGTCGAATTAGCGGGATGAGCGAGCAGTACTTC
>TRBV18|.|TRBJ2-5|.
CASSPQSDQGLETQYF
TGTGCCAGCTCACCCCAATCGGACCAGGGTTTAGAGACCCAGTACTTC
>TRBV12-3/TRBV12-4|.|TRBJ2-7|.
CASSPGGAMDSYEQYF
TGTGCCAGCAGTCCCGGGGGAGCGATGGACTCCTACGAGCAGTACTTC
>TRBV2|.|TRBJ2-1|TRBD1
CASDRDRGINEQFF
TGTGCCAGTGACAGGGACAGGGGAATCAATGAGCAGTTCTTC
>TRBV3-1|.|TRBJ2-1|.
CASSYREGEQFF
TGTGCCAGCAGCTACAGGGAGGGGGAGCAGTTCTTC
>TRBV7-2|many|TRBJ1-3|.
CASSFYRAGSGNTIYF
TGTGCCAGCAGCTTCTACAGGGCCGGCTCTGGAAACACCATATATTTT
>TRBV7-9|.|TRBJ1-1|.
CASSLATALNTEAFF
TGTGCCAGCAGCTTAGCAACCGCATTGAACACTGAAGCTTTCTTT
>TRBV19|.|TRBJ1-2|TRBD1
CASRRTGSGDYTF
TGTGCCAGCCGTAGGACAGGGTCGGGTGACTACACCTTC
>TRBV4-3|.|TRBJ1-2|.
CASSQDSYYGYTF
TGCGCCAGCAGCCAAGATTCGTACTATGGCTACACCTTC
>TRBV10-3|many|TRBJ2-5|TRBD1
CAISRLAGGKETQYF
TGTGCCATCAGTCGGTTGGCAGGGGGAAAAGAGACCCAGTACTTC
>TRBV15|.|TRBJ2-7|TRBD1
CATSRRQGVSYEQYF
TGTGCCACCAGCAGACGACAGGGCGTCTCCTACGAGCAGTACTTC
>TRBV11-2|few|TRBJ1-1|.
CASSLGAGWGIDAEAFF
TGTGCCAGCAGCTTAGGAGCCGGTTGGGGAATAGACGCTGAAGCTTTCTTT
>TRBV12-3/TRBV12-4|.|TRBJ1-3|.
CASSLVLNTIYF
TGTGCCAGCAGTTTAGTACTAAACACCATATATTTT
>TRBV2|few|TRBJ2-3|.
CASSEWVESDTQYF
TGTGCCAGCAGTGAATGGGTGGAGTCAGATACGCAGTATTTT
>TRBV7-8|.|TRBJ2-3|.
CATTILTDTQYF
TGTGCTACTACGATACTGACAGATACGCAGTATTTT
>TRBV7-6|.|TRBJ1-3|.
CASRNGGRFGNTIYF
TGTGCCAGCAGAAACGGTGGAAGGTTTGGAAACACCATATATTTT
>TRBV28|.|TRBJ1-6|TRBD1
CASSLGQGFNSPLHF
TGTGCCAGCAGTTTAGGACAGGGGTTTAATTCACCCCTCCACTTT
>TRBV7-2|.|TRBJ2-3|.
CASSFVNGRTSTDTQYF
TGTGCCAGCAGCTTTGTGAATGGTCGAACGAGCACAGATACGCAGTATTTT
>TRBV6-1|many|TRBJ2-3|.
CATTSEHTDTQYF
TGTGCCACCACGAGCGAACACACAGATACGCAGTATTTT
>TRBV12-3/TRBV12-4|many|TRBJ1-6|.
CASSLAGNSPLHF
TGTGCCAGCAGTTTAGCGGGTAATTCACCCCTCCACTTT
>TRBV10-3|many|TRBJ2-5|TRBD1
CAISEHLDRGNHQETQYF
TGTGCCATCAGTGAGCACCTTGACAGGGGAAATCACCAAGAGACCCAGTACTTC
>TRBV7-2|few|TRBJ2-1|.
CASSWGRPLNEQFF
TGTGCCAGCAGCTGGGGACGGCCCCTGAATGAGCAGTTCTTC
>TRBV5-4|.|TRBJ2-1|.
CASSLTGRFSSYNEQFF
TGTGCCAGCAGCTTGACAGGGCGTTTTAGCTCCTACAATGAGCAGTTCTTC
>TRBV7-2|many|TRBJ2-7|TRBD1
CASAQALGTGREQYF
TGTGCCAGCGCCCAGGCCCTCGGGACAGGGAGGGAGCAGTACTTC
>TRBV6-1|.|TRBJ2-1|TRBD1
CASSGGQGGYNEQFF
TGTGCCAGCAGTGGAGGACAGGGGGGGTACAATGAGCAGTTCTTC
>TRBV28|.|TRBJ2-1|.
CASTGSNNEQFF
TGTGCCAGCACTGGATCTAACAATGAGCAGTTCTTC
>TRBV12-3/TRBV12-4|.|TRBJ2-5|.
CASSSRVGLQETQYF
TGTGCCAGCAGTTCGCGCGTTGGGCTCCAAGAGACCCAGTACTTC
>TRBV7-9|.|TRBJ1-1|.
CASSEIPRGVWGTEAFF
TGTGCCAGCAGCGAAATCCCACGAGGGGTTTGGGGCACTGAAGCTTTCTTT
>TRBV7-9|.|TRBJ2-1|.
CASSLVRVWGNEQFF
TGTGCCAGCAGCTTAGTCAGGGTGTGGGGTAATGAGCAGTTCTTC
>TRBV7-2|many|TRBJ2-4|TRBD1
CASSFDRVDIQYF
TGTGCCAGCAGCTTTGACAGGGTAGACATTCAGTACTTC
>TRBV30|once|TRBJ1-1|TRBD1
CAWTSDRVDTEAFF
TGTGCCTGGACCTCGGACAGGGTTGATACTGAAGCTTTCTTT